The next 17 T cell receptor beta chains were all read from a single sample in a study of Ad26.COV2.S vaccination and SARS-CoV-2 variants. Using immunoSEQ multiplex PCR, the repertoire was profiled, and TCRdb retains in-frame clones only, with some absent. The sample lists 300,000 to 350,000 clones, roughly nine tenths occurring once. Treatment meaning: about 20 received Ad26.COV2.S at low or high dose, single or two shots; 5 received placebo; per-sample allocation not given. Day 63 following the first vaccine or placebo injection was when the samples were taken. The specimen was peripheral blood, collected in a trial of Ad26.COV2.S vaccine versus placebo. The receptors originated from a person aged 18 to 65 who received the Ad26.COV2.S COVID-19 vaccine or a placebo.

Written as DNA, the CDR3 is TGTGCCTGGAGTGTACTAGTAACAGGGCACGGCTACACCTTC. Translated, it gives CAWSVLVTGHGYTF. This chain connects TRBV30 to TRBJ1-2; the D gene is possibly TRBD1 (6 bases). Germline V lookup: CDR1 GTSNPN, CDR2 SVGIG (reference sequence). There are 14 residues in the CDR3. Between the trimmed V and J ends, which lost 0 bases and 8 bases, there was a span of 16 bases.

There are a few counts of this clone. In DNA form, the CDR3 reads TGCAGTGCTAGTCAGGGTGGGGGAATCCATGAGTACACCTTC. Protein: CSASQGGGIHEYTF. The rearrangement joins TRBV20-1 to TRBJ1-2; D is perhaps TRBD1 (5 bases). CDR3 length equals 14 residues. The germline V gene has CDR1 DFQATT and CDR2 SNEGSKA (reference sequence). Trimming shortened V by 3 bases and J by 11 bases, and 22 bases separated the two germline ends.

This chain uses TRBV2 with TRBJ2-7; tentative D call: TRBD1 (6 bases). V shed 6 bases and J shed 0 bases, with 18 bases lying between them. The CDR3 totals 16 residues. Germline lookup yields CDR1 SNHLY and CDR2 FYNNEI. The CDR3 DNA sequence: TGTGCCAGCAGCCACCCCGGGACAAGCAGCTCCTACGAGCAGTACTTC. It yields the protein CASSHPGTSSSYEQYF.

The J gene is TRBJ1-1, the V gene TRBV29-1; no clear D gene. This CDR3 is built from 9 residues. Trimming pared 7 bases from V and 3 bases from J, leaving 3 bases between. CDR1 and CDR2 (germline): SQVTM, ANQGSEA. The CDR3 is CSADTEAFF. Written as DNA, the CDR3 is TGCAGCGCTGACACTGAAGCTTTCTTT.

This rearrangement joins TRBV30 to TRBJ2-1; D gene ambiguous. Germline V CDR1 and CDR2: GTSNPN, SVGIG (reference sequence). V shed 7 bases and J shed 4 bases, with 8 bases lying between them. The CDR3 runs 11 residues. The DNA for the CDR3 is TGTGCCTCGGGCGGTTACAATGAGCAGTTCTTC. Translating it yields CASGGYNEQFF.

This clone was counted once. The CDR3 sequence is CAISELSHPRDRGTKRYF. The CDR3 region has the DNA TGTGCCATCAGTGAGTTGAGCCACCCCCGGGACAGGGGCACGAAAAGGTACTTC. The chain joins TRBV10-3 to TRBJ2-7; 10 nucleotides agree with TRBD1. The trim removed 1 base at V and 12 bases at J, leaving 21 bases unmatched. The germline CDR1 and CDR2 sequences are ENHRY and SYGVKD. The CDR3 sequence is 18 residues long.

V usage is TRBV7-3 and J usage is TRBJ1-1; D may be TRBD1 (6 bases). CDR3 length: 17 residues. Looked up from germline, CDR1 is SGHTA and CDR2 is FQGTGA. Trimming took 5 bases from V and 11 from J, leaving 30 bases between them. Written as DNA, the CDR3 is TGTGCCAGCAGCCCGTACGACCGAGGGGACATGCCTACTGTTGCTTTCTTT. It translates to CASSPYDRGDMPTVAFF.

The V and J genes are TRBV7-9 and TRBJ1-1; TRBD1 matches at 7 bases. The CDR3 covers 14 residues. The germline V gene encodes CDR1 SEHNR and CDR2 FQNEAQ (reference sequence). V dropped 1 base and J dropped 3; count of bases not matched to a gene: 2. The CDR3 DNA follows: TGTGCCAGCAGCTTAGGAGGGGGCGACACTGAAGCTTTCTTT. Translating gives CASSLGGGDTEAFF.

The chain combines TRBV6-4 with TRBJ2-7; 9 nucleotides align to TRBD2. CDR1 and CDR2 from the germline V gene are MRHNA and SNTAGT. The ends lost 6 bases at V and 1 base at J; junction bases unmatched: 7. This CDR3 is 15 amino acids long. The CDR3 loop reads CASSALSGGSYEQYF. CDR3 coding DNA: TGTGCCAGCAGCGCTCTTAGCGGGGGATCCTACGAGCAGTACTTC.

This chain links TRBV18 with TRBJ1-1; maybe TRBD1 (6 bases). Germline CDR1 is KGHSH and CDR2 is LQKENI. V was clipped by 4 bases and J by 0 bases, with 9 bases between them. This CDR3 spans 14 amino acids. For the CDR3, the DNA is TGTGCCAGCTCACGTGGACAGATGAACACTGAAGCTTTCTTT. It is translated as CASSRGQMNTEAFF.

Here the CDR3 DNA reads TGTGCCAGCAGGCCCGGGACTTCAAGCTCCTACGAGCAGTACTTC. Translated: CASRPGTSSSYEQYF. V usage is TRBV6-5 and J usage is TRBJ2-7; weak D call: TRBD2 (6 bases). The germline CDR1 and CDR2 sequences are MNHEY and SVGAGI. V dropped 6 bases and J dropped 0 bases, with 15 bases sitting between them. This CDR3 has 15 amino acids.

The gene calls are TRBV29-1 and TRBJ1-2; a weak D match, TRBD1 (6 bases). V was clipped by 6 bases and J by 3 bases, with 17 bases between them. The CDR3 is 14 amino acids. Germline V gene lookup returns CDR1 SQVTM and CDR2 ANQGSEA. The CDR3 region has the DNA TGCAGCGTGGACCGGGACGGACAGTACTATGGCTACACCTTC. It is translated as CSVDRDGQYYGYTF. Supplemented by reference TRBV29-1 and TRBJ1-2, the full variable domain reads SAVISQKPSRDICQRGTSLTIQCQVDSQVTMMFWYRQQPGQSLTLIATANQGSEATYESGFVIDKFPISRPNLTFSTLTVSNMSPEDSSIYLCSVDRDGQYYGYTFGSGTRLTVV.

CDR3 in DNA: TGTGCCAGCACTTTCGGGCAGGTAGCTTTCTTT. This encodes CASTFGQVAFF. The chain links TRBV2 to TRBJ1-1; D gene uncertain. This CDR3 has 11 amino acids. CDR1 is SNHLY and CDR2 is FYNNEI in the germline V gene. With 7 bases removed from V and 10 bases from J, the gap between germline ends came to 13 bases.

The J gene is TRBJ2-3, the V gene TRBV7-6; D call uncertain. CDR1 and CDR2 (germline): SGHVS, FNYEAQ. V was trimmed by 3 bases and J by 0 bases, leaving 10 bases between them. This CDR3 has 15 amino acids. The CDR3 bases are TGTGCCAGCAGCTTGGTGGTCAGGAGCACAGATACGCAGTATTTT. It is translated as CASSLVVRSTDTQYF.

V is TRBV9 and J is TRBJ1-1; D ambiguous. V lost 1 base and J 3 bases, leaving 7 bases between the germline ends. The CDR3 has 13 amino acids. CDR1 and CDR2 (germline): SGDLS, YYNGEE. CDR3 coding DNA: TGTGCCAGCAGCGTACAAGGGCACACTGAAGCTTTCTTT. Protein: CASSVQGHTEAFF.

This clone was found once. This chain uses TRBV12-3 or TRBV12-4 with TRBJ1-4; D gene ambiguous. CDR3 length equals 13 residues. With 6 bases removed from V and 10 bases from J, the gap between germline ends came to 15 bases. Here the CDR3 reads CASRPRNGGKLFF. CDR3 DNA: TGTGCCAGCAGACCTAGAAACGGAGGAAAACTGTTTTTT.

This clone is a singleton in its sample. In DNA form, the CDR3 reads TGTGCCAGCAGACCTCTGGGGGATGAGCAGTTCTTC. Amino acid sequence: CASRPLGDEQFF. The chain couples TRBV6-5 to TRBJ2-1; D might be TRBD1 or TRBD2, each matching 5 bases. Germline V gene sequence: CDR1 MNHEY, CDR2 SVGAGI. The CDR3 is 12 residues long. Trimming left V 6 bases short and J 8 bases short, with 11 bases between.